This paragraph covers one TCR beta chain sequence. No antigen is known for it. The CDR3 loop spans 13 amino acids. PCR used 60 Vbeta primers and 13 Jbeta primers. Profiling relied on immunoSEQ multiplex PCR, and the TCRdb table lists in-frame clones only, not all of them. This sample carries about 63,000 clones, roughly 80% of them seen once, and the ten largest clones take just under 3%. The data were taken from a study of cytomegalovirus exposure and HLA in healthy donors. Study-wide findings and caveats: According to a later analysis, donors in an Asian-associated ancestry cluster reportedly had fewer N-insertions than the 666-donor mean.

The chain employs TRBV21-1 and TRBJ1-5; the tabulated D call, TRBD1, remains unverified against the DNA. TRBV21-1 is tagged as a pseudogene. The receptor was derived from a woman younger than 45 in good health and CMV-seronegative. Sequenced input: PBMCs. As DNA, the CDR3 is TGTGCCAGAGACAGGGTCGGACGGCAGCCCCAGCATTTT. Its protein is CARDRVGRQPQHF.